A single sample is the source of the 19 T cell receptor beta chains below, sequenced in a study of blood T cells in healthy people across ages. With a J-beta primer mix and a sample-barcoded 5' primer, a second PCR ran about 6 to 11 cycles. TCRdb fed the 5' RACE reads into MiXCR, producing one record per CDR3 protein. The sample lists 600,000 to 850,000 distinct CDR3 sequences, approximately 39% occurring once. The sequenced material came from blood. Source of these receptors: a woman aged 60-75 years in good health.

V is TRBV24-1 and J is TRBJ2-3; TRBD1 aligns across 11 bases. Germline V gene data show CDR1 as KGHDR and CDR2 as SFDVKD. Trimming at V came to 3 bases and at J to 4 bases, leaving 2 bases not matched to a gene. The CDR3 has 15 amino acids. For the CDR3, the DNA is TGTGCCACCAGTGATGGACAGGGGGCCGCAGATACGCAGTATTTT. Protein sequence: CATSDGQGAADTQYF.

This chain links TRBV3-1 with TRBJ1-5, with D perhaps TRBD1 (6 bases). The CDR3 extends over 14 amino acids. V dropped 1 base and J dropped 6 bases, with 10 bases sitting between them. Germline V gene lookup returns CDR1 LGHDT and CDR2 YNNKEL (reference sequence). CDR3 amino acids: CASSQGTEIQPQHF. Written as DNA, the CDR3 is TGTGCCAGCAGCCAAGGGACAGAGATTCAGCCCCAGCATTTT.

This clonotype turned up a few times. The CDR3 nucleotides read TGTGCCACCAGTGTTGCCTACGAGCAGTACTTC. It yields the protein CATSVAYEQYF. The V call is TRBV24-1, the J call TRBJ2-5, with D hard to call. Near its end, the DNA agrees better with TRBJ2-7, so the J call may be wrong. The germline V gene encodes CDR1 KGHDR and CDR2 SFDVKD. The CDR3 runs 11 residues.

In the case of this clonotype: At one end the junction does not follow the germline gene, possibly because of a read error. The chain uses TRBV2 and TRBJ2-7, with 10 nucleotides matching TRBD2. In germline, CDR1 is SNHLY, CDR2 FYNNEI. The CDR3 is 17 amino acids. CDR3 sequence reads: CAGSERKRGGLYNEQYF. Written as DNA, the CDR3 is TGTGCCGGCAGTGAACGGAAGCGGGGGGGCTTGTACAATGAGCAGTACTTC.

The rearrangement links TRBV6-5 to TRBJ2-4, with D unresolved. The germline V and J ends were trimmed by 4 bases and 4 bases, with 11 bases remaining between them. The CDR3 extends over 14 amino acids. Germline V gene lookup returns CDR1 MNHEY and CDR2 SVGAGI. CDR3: CASSFLGTKNIQYF. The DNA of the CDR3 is TGTGCCAGCAGTTTTTTAGGAACAAAAAACATTCAGTACTTC.

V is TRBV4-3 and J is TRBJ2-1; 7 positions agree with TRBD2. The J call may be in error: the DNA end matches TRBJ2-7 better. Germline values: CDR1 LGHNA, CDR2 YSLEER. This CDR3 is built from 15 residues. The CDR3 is CASSQVDASGDEQYF. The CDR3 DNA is TGCGCCAGCAGCCAAGTGGATGCTAGCGGTGACGAGCAGTACTTC.

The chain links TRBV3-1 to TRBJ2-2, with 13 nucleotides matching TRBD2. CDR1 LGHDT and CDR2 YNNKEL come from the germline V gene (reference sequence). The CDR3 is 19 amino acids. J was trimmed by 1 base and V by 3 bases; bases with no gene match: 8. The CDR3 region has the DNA TGTGCCAGCAGCCAGCTGCCGGGACTAGCGGGAAGGAACACCGGGGAGCTGTTTTTT. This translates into CASSQLPGLAGRNTGELFF.

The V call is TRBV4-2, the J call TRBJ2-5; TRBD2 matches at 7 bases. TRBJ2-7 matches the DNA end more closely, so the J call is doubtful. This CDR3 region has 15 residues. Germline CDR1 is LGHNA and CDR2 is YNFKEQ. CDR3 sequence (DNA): TGTGCCAGCAGCCAAGAAAAAGCGGGGAGCCACGAGCAGTACTTC. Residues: CASSQEKAGSHEQYF.

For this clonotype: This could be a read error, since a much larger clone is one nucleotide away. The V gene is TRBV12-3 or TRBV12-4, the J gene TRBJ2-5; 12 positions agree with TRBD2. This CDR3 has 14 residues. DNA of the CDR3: TGTGTCAGCAGTCGGACTAGCGGGGAAGAGACCCAGTACTTC. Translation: CVSSRTSGEETQYF.

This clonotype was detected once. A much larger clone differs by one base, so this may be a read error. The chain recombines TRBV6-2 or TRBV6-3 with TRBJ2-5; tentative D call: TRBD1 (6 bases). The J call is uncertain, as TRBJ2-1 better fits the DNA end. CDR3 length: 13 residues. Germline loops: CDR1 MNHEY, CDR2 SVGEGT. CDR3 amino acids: CASSRGGQETQFF. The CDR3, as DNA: TGTGCCAGCAGCCGAGGGGGACAAGAGACCCAGTTCTTC.

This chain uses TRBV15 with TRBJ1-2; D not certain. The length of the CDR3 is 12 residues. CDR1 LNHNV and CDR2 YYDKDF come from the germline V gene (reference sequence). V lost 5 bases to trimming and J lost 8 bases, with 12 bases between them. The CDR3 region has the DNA TGTGCCACCAGCGCGGGATCGGGGGGCTACACCTTC. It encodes CATSAGSGGYTF.

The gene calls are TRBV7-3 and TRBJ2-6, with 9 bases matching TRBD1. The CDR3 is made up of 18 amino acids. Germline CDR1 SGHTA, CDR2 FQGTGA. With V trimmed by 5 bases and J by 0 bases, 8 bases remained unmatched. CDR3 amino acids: CASSVNRGLSSGANVLTF. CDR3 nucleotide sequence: TGTGCCAGCAGCGTCAACAGGGGGCTGTCCTCTGGGGCCAACGTCCTGACTTTC.

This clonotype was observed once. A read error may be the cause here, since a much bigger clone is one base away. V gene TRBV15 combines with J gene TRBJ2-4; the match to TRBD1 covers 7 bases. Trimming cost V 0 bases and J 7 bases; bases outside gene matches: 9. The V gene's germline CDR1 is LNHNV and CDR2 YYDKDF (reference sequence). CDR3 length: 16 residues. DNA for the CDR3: TGTGCCACCAGCAGAGATCGAGGGGGCACCGGGAACATTCAGTACTTC. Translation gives CATSRDRGGTGNIQYF.

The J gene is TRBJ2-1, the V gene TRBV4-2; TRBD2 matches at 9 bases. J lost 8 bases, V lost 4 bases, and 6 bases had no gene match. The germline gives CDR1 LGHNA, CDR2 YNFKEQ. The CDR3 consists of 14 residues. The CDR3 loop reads CASSPSGGSDEQFF. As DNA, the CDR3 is TGTGCCAGCAGCCCCAGCGGGGGGTCGGATGAGCAGTTCTTC.

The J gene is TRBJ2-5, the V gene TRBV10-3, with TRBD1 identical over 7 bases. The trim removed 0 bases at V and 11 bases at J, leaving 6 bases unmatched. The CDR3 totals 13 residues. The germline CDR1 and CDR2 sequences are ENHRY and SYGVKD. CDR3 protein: CAISESGGNEQYF. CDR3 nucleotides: TGTGCCATCAGTGAGTCAGGGGGCAATGAGCAGTACTTC.

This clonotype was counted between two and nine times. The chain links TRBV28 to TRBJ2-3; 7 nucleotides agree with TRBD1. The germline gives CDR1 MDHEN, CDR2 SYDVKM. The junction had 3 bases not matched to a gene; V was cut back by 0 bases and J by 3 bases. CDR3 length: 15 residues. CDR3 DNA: TGTGCCAGCAGTTTATGGCAGGGGGAGACAGATACGCAGTATTTT. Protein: CASSLWQGETDTQYF.

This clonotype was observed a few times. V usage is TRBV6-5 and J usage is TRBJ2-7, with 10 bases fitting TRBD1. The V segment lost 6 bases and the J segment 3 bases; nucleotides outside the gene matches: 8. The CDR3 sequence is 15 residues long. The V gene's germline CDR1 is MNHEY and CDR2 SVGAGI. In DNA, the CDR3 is TGTGCCAGCAGCGTCCCGGGACAGGGGAACTACGAGCAGTACTTC. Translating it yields CASSVPGQGNYEQYF.

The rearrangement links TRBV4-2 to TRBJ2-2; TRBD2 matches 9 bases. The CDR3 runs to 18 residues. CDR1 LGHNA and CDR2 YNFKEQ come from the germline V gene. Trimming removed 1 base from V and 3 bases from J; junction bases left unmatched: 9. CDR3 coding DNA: TGTGCCAGCAGCCAAGGGATTAGCGGGAGTGGGTACACCGGGGAGCTGTTTTTT. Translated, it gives CASSQGISGSGYTGELFF.

CDR3 coding DNA: TGTGCCAGCTCATCGAGAAACTACCCGACAGACGAGGGGACTGAAGCTTTCTTT. Amino acid sequence: CASSSRNYPTDEGTEAFF. The V gene is TRBV18, the J gene TRBJ1-1; tentatively, D is TRBD1 (5 bases). Trimming cost V 5 bases and J 5 bases, with 27 bases left between them. This CDR3 spans 18 amino acids. CDR1 and CDR2 (germline): KGHSH, LQKENI.